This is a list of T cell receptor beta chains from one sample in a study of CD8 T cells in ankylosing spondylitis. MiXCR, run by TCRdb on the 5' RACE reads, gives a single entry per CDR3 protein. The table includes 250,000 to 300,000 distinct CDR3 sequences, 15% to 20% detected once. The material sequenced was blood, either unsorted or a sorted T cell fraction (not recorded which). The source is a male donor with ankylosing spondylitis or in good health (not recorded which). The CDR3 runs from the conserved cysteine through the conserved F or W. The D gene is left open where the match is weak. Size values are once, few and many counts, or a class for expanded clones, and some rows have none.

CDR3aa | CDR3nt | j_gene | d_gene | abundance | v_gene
CASSLGVIQPQHF | TGTGCCAGCAGTTTAGGGGTTATTCAGCCCCAGCATTTT | TRBJ1-5 | . | . | TRBV12-3/TRBV12-4
CSAPDGQNTEAFF | TGCAGTGCCCCGGACGGCCAGAACACTGAAGCTTTCTTT | TRBJ1-1 | . | . | TRBV20-1
CSVWVDPSYEQYF | TGCAGCGTTTGGGTAGACCCTTCCTACGAGCAGTACTTC | TRBJ2-7 | . | . | TRBV29-1
CSVPERDSLGEQFF | TGCAGCGTTCCCGAGAGGGACTCATTGGGTGAGCAGTTCTTC | TRBJ2-1 | . | few | TRBV29-1
CSVEDVEGPTDTQYF | TGCAGCGTTGAAGATGTTGAGGGACCCACAGATACGCAGTATTTT | TRBJ2-3 | . | . | TRBV29-1
CSARDLWEGYEQYF | TGCAGTGCTAGAGATTTATGGGAAGGCTACGAGCAGTACTTC | TRBJ2-7 | . | few | TRBV20-1
CASSLGGSIAEAFF | TGCGCCAGCAGCTTGGGGGGCAGTATCGCTGAAGCTTTCTTT | TRBJ1-1 | . | few | TRBV5-1
CASRSSGSETDTQYF | TGCGCCAGCAGGAGTAGCGGGAGTGAGACAGATACGCAGTATTTT | TRBJ2-3 | TRBD2 | few | TRBV5-1
CASSYGSGYTQETQYF | TGTGCCAGCAGTTACGGCTCGGGGTACACGCAAGAGACCCAGTACTTC | TRBJ2-5 | . | . | TRBV6-5
CSVASSGGYNEQFF | TGCAGCGTTGCCAGCTCAGGGGGCTACAATGAGCAGTTCTTC | TRBJ2-1 | TRBD1 | . | TRBV29-1
CASSDTGVDTQYF | TGCGCCAGCAGCGATACAGGGGTAGATACGCAGTATTTT | TRBJ2-3 | TRBD1 | . | TRBV5-1
CASSQIGTGYEQYF | TGCGCCAGCAGCCAGATCGGGACAGGGTACGAGCAGTACTTC | TRBJ2-7 | TRBD1 | few | TRBV4-1
CASSVGGGEAYQETQYF | TGTGCCAGCAGCGTAGGGGGGGGCGAAGCGTACCAAGAGACCCAGTACTTC | TRBJ2-5 | . | . | TRBV9
CASSQDMGGAEQYF | TGTGCCAGCAGCCAAGATATGGGCGGGGCCGAGCAGTACTTC | TRBJ2-7 | . | few | TRBV4-2
CASSLEPGGAPLHF | TGCGCCAGCAGCTTGGAGCCAGGAGGCGCACCCCTCCACTTT | TRBJ1-6 | . | once | TRBV5-1
CASILTLPSQPYEQYF | TGTGCCAGCATTTTGACTCTCCCCTCTCAGCCCTACGAGCAGTACTTC | TRBJ2-7 | . | once | TRBV12-3/TRBV12-4
CSVEQPSPGYTF | TGCAGCGTTGAACAGCCTTCCCCTGGCTACACCTTC | TRBJ1-2 | . | many | TRBV29-1
CASSLGPAAEQYF | TGTGCCAGCAGTTTGGGGCCAGCAGCCGAGCAGTACTTC | TRBJ2-7 | . | many | TRBV27
CASSHLEGQLYEQYF | TGCGCCAGCAGCCATCTAGAAGGCCAACTCTACGAGCAGTACTTC | TRBJ2-7 | . | . | TRBV4-1
CSVEDPSGIDTGELFF | TGCAGCGTTGAAGACCCCAGCGGGATAGACACCGGGGAGCTGTTTTTT | TRBJ2-2 | TRBD2 | . | TRBV29-1
CASSSDGYTDTQYF | TGTGCCAGCAGTTCGGACGGATACACAGATACGCAGTATTTT | TRBJ2-3 | . | . | TRBV6-5
CASSFWDRGLETQYF | TGTGCCAGCAGTTTCTGGGACAGGGGTTTGGAGACCCAGTACTTC | TRBJ2-5 | TRBD1 | few | TRBV27
CASSSQGGGVFDEQFF | TGTGCCAGCAGCTCACAGGGAGGAGGGGTATTCGATGAGCAGTTCTTC | TRBJ2-1 | . | many | TRBV11-2
CASSSNSYNEQFF | TGTGCCAGCAGCTCGAACTCCTACAATGAGCAGTTCTTC | TRBJ2-1 | . | few | TRBV13
CAWQAGTGDYEQYF | TGTGCCTGGCAGGCCGGGACAGGGGACTACGAGCAGTACTTC | TRBJ2-7 | TRBD1 | . | TRBV30
CSAREMGGYEQYF | TGCAGTGCTAGAGAAATGGGCGGCTACGAGCAGTACTTC | TRBJ2-7 | . | . | TRBV20-1
CASSFGTGVGNEQFF | TGTGCCAGCAGCTTCGGGACAGGGGTGGGCAATGAGCAGTTCTTC | TRBJ2-1 | TRBD1 | . | TRBV13
CASSLVGPGDEQYF | TGTGCCAGCAGTTTAGTGGGGCCCGGCGACGAGCAGTACTTC | TRBJ2-7 | . | few | TRBV12-3/TRBV12-4
CAISESGGGYEQYF | TGTGCCATCAGTGAGTCGGGAGGGGGCTACGAGCAGTACTTC | TRBJ2-7 | . | few | TRBV10-3
CASSQEGLSGANVLTF | TGCGCCAGCAGCCAAGAGGGGCTCTCTGGGGCCAACGTCCTGACTTTC | TRBJ2-6 | . | . | TRBV4-1
CAISKGEQETQYF | TGTGCCATCTCTAAGGGGGAACAAGAGACCCAGTACTTC | TRBJ2-5 | . | few | TRBV10-3